The text below deals with one T cell receptor (beta chain). This CDR3 comprises 15 residues. Germline V gene sequence: CDR1 MNHNS, CDR2 SASEGT. Trimming removed 6 bases from V and 2 bases from J; junction bases left unmatched: 10. The data originate from a study of cytomegalovirus exposure and HLA in healthy donors. PCR was performed using 60 Vbeta and 13 Jbeta primers. Measured with immunoSEQ multiplex PCR; TCRdb has only the in-frame clones, and not every one. This repertoire shows approximately 140,000 clones, about 86% found once; its top ten account for about 0.63%. The chain recombines TRBV6-1 with TRBJ2-7, with 7 bases fitting TRBD2. The sequenced material came from PBMCs. This TCR derives from a man younger than 30 in good health and CMV-seronegative. The CDR3 DNA is TGTGCCAGCAGACTTTGGACTAGTTTAACCTACGAGCAGTACTTC. Translating it yields CASRLWTSLTYEQYF.